Shown below are 14 T cell receptor beta chains from a single sample sequenced in a study of cytomegalovirus exposure and HLA in healthy donors. Primers included in the PCR were 60 Vbeta and 13 Jbeta primers. Assay used: immunoSEQ multiplex PCR; TCRdb lists only in-frame clones, some missing. The sample carries approximately 170,000 clones, 80% recorded once. Sample: PBMCs. All receptors come from a woman between 50 and 59 years old in good health and CMV-seropositive.

This chain links TRBV4-3 with TRBJ2-7, with 14 bases that match TRBD2. After removal of 4 bases from V and 5 bases from J, the junction contained 10 bases not matched to a gene. Germline CDR1 and CDR2: LGHNA and YSLEER. This CDR3 region has 17 residues. CDR3 region: CASSPQGLAGAGNEQYF. CDR3 nucleotide sequence: TGCGCCAGCAGCCCCCAGGGACTAGCGGGAGCGGGCAACGAGCAGTACTTC.

The V gene is TRBV2, the J gene TRBJ1-2; 7 nucleotides align to TRBD1. Per germline, CDR1 SNHLY and CDR2 FYNNEI. V lost 9 bases, J lost 2 bases, and 3 bases stayed unmatched. CDR3 length equals 12 residues. DNA for the CDR3: TGTGCCAGTACCAGGGGGAACTATGGCTACACCTTC. Encoded protein: CASTRGNYGYTF. Full variable domain (missing parts from reference TRBV2 and TRBJ1-2): EPEVTQTPSHQVTQMGQEVILRCVPISNHLYFYWYRQILGQKVEFLVSFYNNEISEKSEIFDDQFSVERPDGSNFTLKIRSTKLEDSAMYFCASTRGNYGYTFGSGTRLTVV.

This clone was recorded a few times. The rearrangement links TRBV30 to TRBJ1-1, with unresolved D. The V and J ends lost 0 bases and 1 base respectively, with 6 bases between them. CDR3 length equals 13 residues. The germline gives CDR1 GTSNPN, CDR2 SVGIG (reference sequence). DNA for the CDR3: TGTGCCTGGAGTGTACATGGGAACACTGAAGCTTTCTTT. Translated: CAWSVHGNTEAFF.

This chain links TRBV19 with TRBJ2-6, with no clear D. Per germline, CDR1 LNHDA and CDR2 SQIVND (reference sequence). The V gene lost 3 bases and the J gene lost 0 bases, with 6 bases spanning the gap. This CDR3 comprises 15 residues. The CDR3, as DNA: TGTGCCAGTAGTATCAGGAACTCTGGGGCCAACGTCCTGACTTTC. Its translation is CASSIRNSGANVLTF.

V gene TRBV15 combines with J gene TRBJ1-5; D is perhaps TRBD1 (5 bases). CDR1 and CDR2 from the germline V gene are LNHNV and YYDKDF (reference sequence). V dropped 0 bases and J dropped 2 bases, with 14 bases sitting between them. The CDR3 covers 17 residues. The CDR3 DNA follows: TGTGCCACCAGCAGAGAAGCGGGGTTAGGGGGCAATCAGCCCCAGCATTTT. Protein: CATSREAGLGGNQPQHF.

The rearrangement joins TRBV7-2 to TRBJ1-1; TRBD1 might be the D (6 bases). CDR1 and CDR2 (germline): SGHTA, FQGNSA. CDR3 length equals 16 residues. Trimming cost V 4 bases and J 1 base, with 16 bases left between them. The CDR3, as DNA: TGTGCCAGCAGCTCCCATGGGGGGGCAGCGAACACTGAAGCTTTCTTT. This translates into CASSSHGGAANTEAFF.

The rearrangement joins TRBV7-3 to TRBJ2-2, with 10 bases aligning to TRBD2. J lost 5 bases, V lost 5 bases, and 8 bases had no gene match. Looked up from germline, CDR1 is SGHTA and CDR2 is FQGTGA. The CDR3 is 16 residues long. The CDR3 DNA reads TGTGCCAGCAGCCCCATAGCGGGGGGATCAACCGGGGAGCTGTTTTTT. It is translated as CASSPIAGGSTGELFF.

This clone was counted a single time. The chain uses TRBV7-2 and TRBJ1-6; 7 bases are shared with TRBD1. The ends lost 11 bases at V and 9 bases at J; junction bases unmatched: 16. CDR3 length: 15 residues. Germline loops: CDR1 SGHTA, CDR2 FQGNSA. CDR3 sequence reads: CAGTLVWQGGSPLHF. For the CDR3, the DNA is TGTGCCGGCACCCTTGTGTGGCAGGGGGGTTCACCCCTCCACTTT.

The genes are TRBV5-1 and TRBJ1-2; D gene unclear. V was pared by 3 bases and J by 0 bases, with 12 bases between. CDR1 and CDR2 (germline): SGHRS, YFSETQ. This CDR3 contains 15 residues. CDR3 loop: CASSSGSPANYGYTF. In nucleotides, the CDR3 is TGCGCCAGCAGCTCGGGGAGCCCAGCTAACTATGGCTACACCTTC.

The chain joins TRBV10-3 to TRBJ1-5; D is possibly TRBD1 (5 bases). CDR3 size: 15 residues. Trimming took off 3 bases at V and 6 bases at J, with 15 bases between the two ends. Germline V CDR1 and CDR2: ENHRY, SYGVKD. The CDR3 DNA reads TGTGCCATCAGTGACAAACAGGAAGGGGTTCAGCCCCAGCATTTT. Translation: CAISDKQEGVQPQHF.

This rearrangement joins TRBV28 to TRBJ2-1; D is perhaps TRBD1 (5 bases). The CDR3 loop spans 11 amino acids. Trimming took off 10 bases at V and 6 bases at J, with 10 bases between the two ends. Germline CDR1 and CDR2: MDHEN and SYDVKM. CDR3: CATQRGNEQFF. CDR3 bases: TGTGCCACTCAAAGGGGCAATGAGCAGTTCTTC.

This clone was picked up one time. The gene calls are TRBV28 and TRBJ2-2; tentatively, D is TRBD2 (6 bases). This CDR3 spans 14 amino acids. CDR1 is MDHEN and CDR2 is SYDVKM in the germline V gene. The ends were cut back, 0 bases at V and 5 bases at J, with 7 bases in the middle. As DNA, the CDR3 is TGTGCCAGCAGTTTATGGGGGAGGACCGGGGAGCTGTTTTTT. Protein sequence: CASSLWGRTGELFF.

V is TRBV9 and J is TRBJ1-1; D ambiguous. CDR1 and CDR2 (germline): SGDLS, YYNGEE. The CDR3 runs 15 residues. V lost 0 bases and J lost 1, with 10 bases in between. CDR3 region: CASSVGAATNTEAFF. The DNA for the CDR3 is TGTGCCAGCAGCGTAGGGGCAGCAACGAACACTGAAGCTTTCTTT.

The chain has TRBV6-1 and TRBJ1-5, with no clear D. Trimming cost V 8 bases and J 2 bases, with 10 bases left between them. CDR1 and CDR2 from the germline V gene are MNHNS and SASEGT. The CDR3 runs 13 residues. This CDR3 is CASLREGNQPQHF. Here the CDR3 DNA reads TGTGCCAGCCTGAGGGAGGGCAATCAGCCCCAGCATTTT.